This TCR beta chain was captured by sequencing in a study of blood T cells in healthy people across ages. Study-level findings and limits: In long-lived donors, naive CD4+ cell counts and diversity exceeded those of aged donors. Correlation between TCR beta diversity and naive T cell percentage was strong.

Alongside a J-beta primer mix, a sample-barcoded 5' primer served in a second PCR lasting about 7 to 12 cycles. Each cDNA molecule received a tag from a template-switch adaptor that had 12 random nucleotides. A minimum of 2.5 million CDR3-containing paired-end reads was obtained for each sample. One entry per CDR3 protein, called by TCRdb with MiXCR from the 5' RACE reads. The table lists around 2 million distinct CDR3 sequences, around 40% of them singletons, with 23% in the top ten. Points on this clonotype: Its antigen is undetermined.

CDR1 SGDLS and CDR2 YYNGEE come from the germline V gene. Trimming removed 4 bases at V and 13 bases at J, with 21 bases between. This CDR3 has 14 residues. Sequencing used blood. This chain links TRBV9 with TRBJ2-1, with D perhaps matching TRBD1 or TRBD2 (5 bases each). The source is a human donor in good health. The CDR3 reads CASSLPGRQETQFF. The CDR3 DNA reads as TGTGCCAGCAGCCTTCCAGGGAGACAAGAGACCCAGTTCTTC.